Below, one T cell receptor (beta chain) is given with its context. The data were obtained in a study of graft-versus-host responses after intestinal transplantation. CDR3 length: 15 amino acids. V lost 4 bases to trimming and J lost 2 bases; unmatched junction nucleotides: 2. Germline CDR1 is KGHSH and CDR2 is LQKENI. Profiling relied on immunoSEQ multiplex PCR, and the TCRdb table lists in-frame clones only, not all of them. The sample lists 7,500 or so clones; about 26% were seen once. Irradiated stimulators labeled with violet dye, 200,000 in number, were plated with 200,000 CFSE-labeled responders.

The chain has TRBV18 and TRBJ2-5, with 12 bases matching TRBD2. The receptor comes from a human patient who was an organ donor for intestinal transplantation. The sample in question was alloreactive CD4+ T cells from a mixed lymphocyte reaction culture, obtained before transplantation. Documented subset: CFSE-low proliferating T cells sorted from roughly six-day pre-transplant mixed lymphocyte reaction (GvH or HvG direction). The CDR3 sequence: CASSRLAGVQETQYF. DNA for the CDR3: TGTGCCAGCTCACGACTAGCGGGAGTTCAAGAGACCCAGTACTTC.